Below, one T cell receptor (beta chain) is given with its context. Its antigen is currently not known. Base qualities are not provided; no much larger clone lies one nucleotide away. Another Seattle source contributed samples from volunteer blood donors who had recovered from COVID-19. The collaborating institutions used their own protocols to collect whole blood in K2EDTA tubes. For TCRbeta analysis, collaborator samples were shipped as frozen whole blood, as isolated PBMCs, or as DNA extracted from either sample type. The immunoSEQ Assay, a bias-controlled multiplex PCR, was used to amplify TCRbeta CDR3 regions from genomic DNA. The source study handled its data this way. The number of nucleated cells in each sample was estimated from the amplification of reference gene primers within the assay. Sequence reads were collapsed and filtered to measure the absolute abundance of every unique TCRbeta CDR3 rearrangement. For each sample, productive Simpson clonality was calculated as the square root of Simpson's diversity index across productive rearrangements. Entries here come from immuneACCESS through TCRdb and include only in-frame sequences with V and J called. Some clones fail to appear in such tables; in the studies checked, an unresolved V gene covers under half of the shortfall, and the cause of the remainder is unknown. That table supplies the V and J calls and clone size; D and trimming were determined from the DNA. The sample table holds fewer than 300,000 clones, of which 86% were seen once. Of the sample, around 9.1% is held by the ten largest clones.

This sample was taken from a study of blood T cell repertoires in COVID-19 (dated by TCRdb to about 2020). Notes on the research overall: Collaborator samples came from the United States, Italy and Spain and covered acute and convalescent phases of COVID-19. The material from the prospective study consisted of cDNA or gDNA derived from T cells, B-cell-depleted T cells, or PBMCs. Subjects who had been exposed to COVID-19, were actively infected with it, or had recovered from it provided the deeply sampled blood TCRbeta repertoires that made up the dataset. A freely available public database, intended as a resource for researchers studying the immune response to SARS-CoV-2, is where the repertoires were released. The samples were drawn from the first 160 participants of the ongoing ImmuneRACE study and from 950 to 1,500 subjects provided by 6 global collaborators. Nearly every sample came with metadata listing a de-identified subject ID, COVID-19 status, age in years and sex. Where HLA class I and class II types were available, the types were taken from metadata supplied by the sample provider, not from assay-based typing. What the work shows at the level of the full study, not this receptor alone: The quantity of clinical and demographic metadata differed by source and by participant and was supplied without curation.

Relative to germline, V is 8 bases shorter and J is 3 bases shorter, with 7 bases between their ends. The CDR3 starts with the cysteine, ends with the phenylalanine, and has 11 residues. Only the CDR3 portion is preserved as DNA: 33 bases, with reading frame beginning at the first base. CDR1 and CDR2, per the germline V gene, are MNHEY and SVGAGI. The rearranged segments are TRBV6-5 and TRBJ1-2; TRBD1 is a possible D gene, resting on 5 matching bases. Material: peripheral blood. This clonotype was obtained from a middle-aged man who had recovered from COVID-19. CDR3 reads: CASRRDYGYTF. The DNA reads TGTGCCAGCCGCAGGGACTATGGCTACACCTTC.